The 20 T cell receptor beta chains given below trace back to one sample, sequenced in a study of PD-1 blockade in classical Hodgkin lymphoma (dated by TCRdb to about 2020). The library was made by the immunoSEQ multiplex PCR assay. Here the immuneACCESS table is served through TCRdb, limited to in-frame sequences with V and J called. Missing clones are a known gap in these copies; in checked studies unresolved V genes cover under half, and the rest lacks a known reason. For this sample there are more than 15,000 clones; approximately 90% appear just once. Jointly, the top ten make up less than 4% of the sample. The time point label corresponds to: newly diagnosed, previously untreated cHL patient sample. The sequenced material came from peripheral blood mononuclear cells (PBMCs). Receptors originate from a human donor with classical Hodgkin lymphoma.

The CDR3 DNA is TGTGCCAGCAGTGAAGCGGAATATGGCTACACCTTC. Translating it yields CASSEAEYGYTF. V gene TRBV2 combines with J gene TRBJ1-2; D unclear. This CDR3 has 12 residues. V lost 0 bases, J lost 5 bases, and 4 bases lay in between. The germline V gene encodes CDR1 SNHLY and CDR2 FYNNEI.

The chain carries TRBV2 and TRBJ1-1; no reliable D call. Trimming took off 4 bases at V and 7 bases at J, with 10 bases between the two ends. Germline V gene lookup returns CDR1 SNHLY and CDR2 FYNNEI. This CDR3 region has 12 residues. The DNA of the CDR3 is TGTGCCAGCAGTGCCACAGCCGATGAAGCTTTCTTT. Encoded protein: CASSATADEAFF.

Here the CDR3 reads CASRGGQSRNIQYF. Written as DNA, the CDR3 is TGTGCCAGCAGAGGTGGGCAGTCTAGAAACATTCAGTACTTC. This chain uses TRBV2 with TRBJ2-4; D is ambiguous. There are 14 residues in the CDR3. Germline V lookup: CDR1 SNHLY, CDR2 FYNNEI. V gave up 6 bases and J gave up 6 bases, with 15 bases separating them.

The chain carries TRBV27 and TRBJ1-5, with D hard to call. The V and J ends lost 2 bases and 1 base respectively, with 3 bases between them. CDR1 is MNHEY, CDR2 SMNVEV, per germline (reference sequence). This CDR3 has 13 residues. Here the CDR3 DNA reads TGTGCCAGCAGTTTAGAGAGCAATCAGCCCCAGCATTTT. Amino acids: CASSLESNQPQHF.

V gene TRBV6-4 combines with J gene TRBJ2-1, with D possibly being TRBD1 (6 bases). Germline lookup yields CDR1 MRHNA and CDR2 SNTAGT. Trimming removed 4 bases at V and 9 bases at J, with 16 bases between. The CDR3 is made up of 14 amino acids. As DNA, the CDR3 is TGTGCCAGCAGTGTCCAGCAGGGGAACGGTGAGCAGTTCTTC. Its protein product is CASSVQQGNGEQFF.

The chain joins TRBV10-3 to TRBJ2-1, with D unclear. Germline V gene sequence: CDR1 ENHRY, CDR2 SYGVKD. V lost 0 bases and J 14 bases, leaving 11 bases between the germline ends. CDR3 size: 12 residues. CDR3 loop: CAISESGRIEFF. The CDR3 DNA sequence: TGTGCCATCAGTGAGTCGGGTCGGATAGAGTTCTTC.

This clone was found once. This chain joins TRBV6-4 and TRBJ1-6; 9 bases map to TRBD1. In germline, CDR1 is MRHNA, CDR2 SNTAGT. J gave up 6 bases and V 5 bases, and 2 bases lay outside the gene matches. The CDR3 runs 14 residues. As DNA, the CDR3 is TGTGCCAGCAGTTTGGACAGGGGTAATTCACCCCTCCACTTT. Encoded protein: CASSLDRGNSPLHF.

J is TRBJ1-1 and V is TRBV15; D uncertain. Germline V gives CDR1 LNHNV, CDR2 YYDKDF (reference sequence). The CDR3 loop spans 13 amino acids. Trimming left V 0 bases short and J 7 bases short, with 9 bases between. This chain's CDR3 is CATSRDLQDEAFF. The CDR3 DNA reads as TGTGCCACCAGCAGAGATCTCCAGGATGAAGCTTTCTTT.

This chain uses TRBV5-5 with TRBJ2-2, with 13 bases aligning to TRBD2. Germline V gives CDR1 SGHKS, CDR2 YYEKEE (reference sequence). The V and J ends lost 4 bases and 3 bases, in that order; junction bases with no gene match: 6. The CDR3 runs to 17 residues. Here the CDR3 reads CASSLLGLAGDTGELFF. As DNA, the CDR3 is TGTGCCAGCAGCCTACTCGGACTAGCGGGAGACACCGGGGAGCTGTTTTTT.

This clone was seen more than once but under ten times. The chain is built from TRBV11-2 and TRBJ2-1, with 7 bases matching TRBD1. V was pared by 5 bases and J by 0 bases, with 7 bases of the junction left unmatched. The V gene's germline CDR1 is SGHAT and CDR2 FQNNGV. The CDR3 sequence is 16 residues long. CDR3 sequence: CASSTRDRSSYNEQFF. The CDR3 bases are TGTGCCAGCAGCACGAGGGACAGATCCTCCTACAATGAGCAGTTCTTC.

This chain uses TRBV2 with TRBJ2-3; TRBD2 matches at 13 bases. CDR3 length equals 16 residues. The junction had 6 bases not matched to a gene; V was cut back by 6 bases and J by 3 bases. The germline V gene has CDR1 SNHLY and CDR2 FYNNEI. The CDR3 loop is CASSLWTSGSTDTQYF. The DNA for the CDR3 is TGTGCCAGCAGCTTATGGACTAGCGGGAGTACAGATACGCAGTATTTT.

The chain has TRBV7-2 and TRBJ2-1; 13 positions match TRBD2. Unmatched junction bases numbered 9, after V lost 5 bases and J lost 11 bases. The CDR3 covers 15 residues. Germline CDR1 reads SGHTA; CDR2 reads FQGNSA. DNA for the CDR3: TGTGCCAGCAGCCGGACTAGCGGGAGTGGGGATAAGCAGTTCTTC. Translated: CASSRTSGSGDKQFF.

The chain combines TRBV27 with TRBJ2-7; TRBD1 matches 7 bases. Germline V gene lookup returns CDR1 MNHEY and CDR2 SMNVEV (reference sequence). This CDR3 is 16 amino acids long. Trimming took 3 bases from V and 4 from J; bases not matched to a gene: 12. DNA of the CDR3: TGTGCCAGCAGTTTTGCCCCGCGGACAGGACATTACGAGCAGTACTTC. It yields the protein CASSFAPRTGHYEQYF.

The chain joins TRBV6-1 to TRBJ2-1; no clear D gene. Germline CDR1 and CDR2: MNHNS and SASEGT. This CDR3 spans 14 amino acids. Between the trimmed V and J ends, which lost 2 bases and 5 bases, there was a span of 10 bases. CDR3 DNA: TGTGCCAGCAGTGAATCCGGCAGGAACAATGAGCAGTTCTTC. Translating it yields CASSESGRNNEQFF.

The table lists this clone with a count of one. The J gene is TRBJ2-7, the V gene TRBV10-1, with TRBD2 matching 7 bases. The CDR3 contains 13 residues. The germline gives CDR1 WNHNN, CDR2 SYGVQD (reference sequence). After removal of 8 bases from V and 0 bases from J, the junction contained 4 bases not matched to a gene. The CDR3 nucleotides are TGCGCCAGCCGGGCTAGCGGCTCCTACGAGCAGTACTTC. This encodes CASRASGSYEQYF.

The rearrangement links TRBV28 to TRBJ1-2; tentatively, D is TRBD1 (5 bases). V lost 1 base and J lost 3, with 12 bases in between. This CDR3 spans 15 amino acids. The germline gives CDR1 MDHEN, CDR2 SYDVKM. In DNA, the CDR3 is TGTGCCAGCAGTTTATCCTCCGGGACCTACTATGGCTACACCTTC. Translated, it gives CASSLSSGTYYGYTF.

The chain uses TRBV28 and TRBJ1-4; D is uncertain. Germline V gene sequence: CDR1 MDHEN, CDR2 SYDVKM. Trimming left V 5 bases short and J 8 bases short, with 15 bases between. The CDR3 loop spans 14 amino acids. Written as DNA, the CDR3 is TGTGCCAGCAGTGAAAGCATGAGACCCGAAAAACTGTTTTTT. This translates into CASSESMRPEKLFF.

The CDR3 spells CASSQLPGEPGYGYTF. The CDR3 DNA is TGTGCCAGCAGCCAACTTCCGGGAGAGCCAGGCTATGGCTACACCTTC. This chain joins TRBV9 and TRBJ1-2, with unresolved D. The CDR3 is made up of 16 amino acids. The V and J ends lost 4 bases and 4 bases respectively, with 20 bases between them. Germline lookup yields CDR1 SGDLS and CDR2 YYNGEE. Together with reference TRBV9 and TRBJ1-2, the CDR3 gives the full variable domain: DSGVTQTPKHLITATGQRVTLRCSPRSGDLSVYWYQQSLDQGLQFLIQYYNGEERAKGNILERFSAQQFPDLHSELNLSSLELGDSALYFCASSQLPGEPGYGYTFGSGTRLTVV.

V and J are TRBV27 and TRBJ1-6; 9 positions agree with TRBD1. With 5 bases clipped from V and 9 bases from J, the junction kept 8 bases outside the gene matches. Germline assignment: CDR1 MNHEY and CDR2 SMNVEV (reference sequence). The CDR3 loop spans 15 amino acids. CDR3 bases: TGTGCCAGCAGTAACCGGGACAGGGAGGCTTCACCCCTCCACTTT. Its translation: CASSNRDREASPLHF.

This clone occurred once. The chain is built from TRBV6-1 and TRBJ1-4, with a possible D match to TRBD1 (6 bases). The germline CDR1 and CDR2 sequences are MNHNS and SASEGT. This CDR3 region has 11 residues. V gave up 4 bases and J gave up 10 bases, with 7 bases separating them. CDR3 amino acids: CASSVQGKLFF. The DNA for the CDR3 is TGTGCCAGCAGTGTACAGGGAAAACTGTTTTTT.